A selection of T cell receptor beta chains follows, all from one sample in a study of OX40 agonist ivuxolimab in advanced cancers. Assay used: immunoSEQ multiplex PCR; TCRdb lists only in-frame clones, some missing. The sample records tens of thousands of clones, around 85% being singletons. Here the sequenced sample was CD4+ or CD8+ T cells sorted from blood, taken in a trial of the OX40 agonist ivuxolimab. These receptors came from an adult with an advanced solid tumor such as melanoma, head and neck, liver or kidney cancer. The conserved cysteine and the conserved F or W are not part of the CDR3 here. Fields, in order: V gene, CDR3 protein.

>TRBV5-5
ASSSGRENIQY
>TRBV28
ASSLGDTLYPATNEKLF
>TRBV12-5
ASGLQQGTEAF
>TRBV6-6
ASILPQGDGYT
>TRBV6-4
ASSDQPQGNTGELF
>TRBV28
ASNPGAGGLVS
>TRBV5-1
ASSAGTTNTGELF
>TRBV4-1
ASSQQTGTSGSDTQY
>TRBV2
ASSGQGSYGYT
>TRBV10-3
AISEGNNYEQY
>TRBV5-1
ASSMGTSNNEQF
>TRBV5-1
ASSITLRALFWYEQF
>TRBV6-5
ASRDVNNEQF
>TRBV7-3
ASSSGRDTEAF
>TRBV9
ASSKGQGEGEKLF
>TRBV30
AFEPGTRGAPQY
>TRBV7-2
ASSLTGDINSPLH
>TRBV2
ASSDQVYEQY
>TRBV10-3
AISTQRGGSYNEQF
>TRBV25-1
ASGYDGTTGTDTQY
>TRBV14
ASSQVLTDTQY
>TRBV19
ASIYSVGGNQPQH
>TRBV7-8
ASVSPKAF
>TRBV27
ASSPIIVSGELF
>TRBV27
ASSPIGGTQY
>TRBV19
ASSTGWTGGTDTQY
>TRBV14
ASSHAGGQPQH
>TRBV11-2
ASSPSGRGTDTQY
>TRBV25-1
ASSEGTQYGYT
>TRBV9
ASSSGEGYGEKLF
>TRBV18
ASSPSTVNTEAF
>TRBV4-3
ASSPRQGADYEQY
>TRBV5-6
ASSSDRKLYDEKLF
>TRBV7-8
ASSSRQGYGYT
>TRBV7-9
ASMGLTTDTQY
>TRBV6-4
ASSWTVGEPQH
>TRBV18
ASSPQNRYGNTIY
>TRBV5-1
ASRVGDSPLH
>TRBV5-6
ASSPIPRTGSSYEQY
>TRBV13
ASSFTSGRASRGETQY
>TRBV6-1
ASSEAVNSRGSYGYT
>TRBV19
ASSMGGRRPGQPQH
>TRBV9
ASSVTPGLGGELF
>TRBV30
AWSSSGTYNEQF
>TRBV6-6
ASRASQDYGYT
>TRBV7-9
ASSSGTSGYNEQF
>TRBV6-5
ASSPRGGRYQPQH
>TRBV6-1
ASSRGIDGEQY
>TRBV2
ASSWGYSVNTEAF
>TRBV4-2
ASSQVGAGQGTGYT